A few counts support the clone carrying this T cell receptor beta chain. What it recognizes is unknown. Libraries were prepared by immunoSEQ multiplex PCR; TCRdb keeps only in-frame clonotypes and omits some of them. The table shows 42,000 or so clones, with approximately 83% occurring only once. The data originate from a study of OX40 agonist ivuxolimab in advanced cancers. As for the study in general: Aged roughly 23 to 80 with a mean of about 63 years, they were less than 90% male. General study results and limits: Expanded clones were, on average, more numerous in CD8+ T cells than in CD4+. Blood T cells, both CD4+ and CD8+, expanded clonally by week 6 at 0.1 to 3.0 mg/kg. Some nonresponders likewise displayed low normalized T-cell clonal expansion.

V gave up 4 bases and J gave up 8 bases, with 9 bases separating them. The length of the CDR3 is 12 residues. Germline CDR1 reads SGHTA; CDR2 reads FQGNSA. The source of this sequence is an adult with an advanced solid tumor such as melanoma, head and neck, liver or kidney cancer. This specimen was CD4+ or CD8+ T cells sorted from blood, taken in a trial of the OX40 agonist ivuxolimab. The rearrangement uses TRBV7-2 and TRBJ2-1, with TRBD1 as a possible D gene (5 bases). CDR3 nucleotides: TGTGCCAGCAGCTCGCAGGGCTATGAGCAGTTCTTC. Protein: CASSSQGYEQFF.